Below are 10 T cell receptor beta chains sequenced from a single sample in a study of CD8+ T cells in alopecia areata. Treatment noted: oral pan-JAK inhibitor, 5-10 mg twice daily. Extracted RNA was reverse transcribed, and the resulting cDNA served as sequencing template. Sequencing used immunoSEQ multiplex PCR; TCRdb keeps in-frame clones, though not all of them. The sample holds about 190,000 clones, 60% to 70% seen once. Sequences were derived from CD4+ T cells sorted from blood, sampled at week 4, from a patient treated with tofacitinib. The source is a human donor with alopecia areata.

The rearrangement uses TRBV30 and TRBJ1-4, with 9 bases identical to TRBD1. The CDR3 consists of 13 residues. The V and J ends lost 3 bases and 8 bases, in that order; junction bases with no gene match: 4. Germline CDR1 is GTSNPN and CDR2 is SVGIG (reference sequence). This CDR3 is CAWRGTGREKLFF. CDR3 bases: TGTGCCTGGAGGGGGACAGGGAGAGAAAAACTGTTTTTT.

The sample holds a few counts of this clone. V and J are TRBV29-1 and TRBJ2-3; D unresolved. Trimming took 0 bases from V and 1 from J, leaving 11 bases between them. Per the germline V gene, CDR1 is SQVTM and CDR2 is ANQGSEA. The CDR3 spans 15 residues. CDR3 coding DNA: TGCAGCGTTGAAGATCGTAGGCAACGCACAGATACGCAGTATTTT. This translates into CSVEDRRQRTDTQYF.

The V and J genes are TRBV29-1 and TRBJ2-7; D remains ambiguous. The CDR3 has 11 residues. Germline-derived CDR1 and CDR2 are SQVTM and ANQGSEA. The V and J ends lost 2 bases and 2 bases respectively, with 4 bases between them. CDR3 in DNA: TGCAGCGTTGAACAGACCTACGAGCAGTACTTC. Amino acid sequence: CSVEQTYEQYF.

The chain combines TRBV27 with TRBJ2-7; TRBD1 matches 11 bases. This CDR3 is built from 15 residues. J was trimmed by 3 bases and V by 5 bases; bases with no gene match: 6. Germline CDR1 is MNHEY and CDR2 is SMNVEV (reference sequence). CDR3 protein: CASSTPGQGGYEQYF. The CDR3, as DNA: TGTGCCAGCAGTACCCCGGGACAGGGGGGCTACGAGCAGTACTTC.

CDR3 DNA: TGCGCCAGCAGCTTGATAGCGATTAGCTCCTACAATGAGCAGTTCTTC. Translated, it gives CASSLIAISSYNEQFF. This chain joins TRBV5-1 and TRBJ2-1, with D maybe TRBD2 (5 bases). The ends were cut back, 1 base at V and 0 bases at J, with 11 bases in the middle. This CDR3 spans 16 amino acids. The germline gives CDR1 SGHRS, CDR2 YFSETQ.

This clone appeared once. The V and J genes are TRBV5-1 and TRBJ2-3, with 7 bases matching TRBD2. Unmatched junction bases numbered 1, after V lost 5 bases and J lost 4 bases. Germline V lookup: CDR1 SGHRS, CDR2 YFSETQ. This CDR3 contains 12 residues. In nucleotides, the CDR3 is TGCGCCAGCAGAACTAGCGCAGATACGCAGTATTTT. Protein product: CASRTSADTQYF.

The chain employs TRBV19 and TRBJ2-7, with 8 bases fitting TRBD2. This CDR3 is built from 14 residues. From germline, CDR1 is LNHDA and CDR2 SQIVND (reference sequence). V was clipped by 4 bases and J by 3 bases; unmatched bases: 5. The CDR3, as DNA: TGTGCCAGTAGTACGAGCGGGAGTAGCTACGAGCAGTACTTC. As protein: CASSTSGSSYEQYF.

This clone was found a few times. The chain couples TRBV6-5 to TRBJ2-7; the D is unclear. Germline assignment: CDR1 MNHEY and CDR2 SVGAGI. The length of the CDR3 is 15 residues. The V end lost 0 bases, the J end lost 3 bases, and 12 bases lay between the germline ends. The DNA of the CDR3 is TGTGCCAGCAGTTACTCGATGTCCGGTAACTACGAGCAGTACTTC. This codes for CASSYSMSGNYEQYF.

This clone came up a few times. The chain combines TRBV7-2 with TRBJ2-2, with D perhaps assigned TRBD1 or TRBD2 (5 bases each). This CDR3 is built from 13 residues. Between the trimmed V and J ends, which lost 5 bases and 9 bases, there was a span of 13 bases. Germline V lookup: CDR1 SGHTA, CDR2 FQGNSA. CDR3 in DNA: TGTGCCAGCAGCCGAGGGGTGGACAGGGAGCTGTTTTTT. Protein sequence: CASSRGVDRELFF.

The chain is built from TRBV29-1 and TRBJ2-1, with D perhaps TRBD2 (6 bases). V lost 7 bases to trimming and J lost 6 bases, with 16 bases between them. Looked up from germline, CDR1 is SQVTM and CDR2 is ANQGSEA. This CDR3 contains 13 residues. The CDR3 is CSASPLGGNEQFF. The CDR3 DNA reads as TGCAGCGCGAGTCCCCTGGGAGGCAATGAGCAGTTCTTC.